What follows is one T cell receptor beta chain and its context. What it binds is unknown. The entry originates in a study of spatial heterogeneity in lung cancer. As for time point: sample taken at primary tumor resection. Extraction of whole RNA from tumor, nontumor lung or frozen PBMC preceded unsorted sequencing. TCRdb passed the 5' RACE reads through MiXCR, listing each CDR3 protein once. The top ten clones hold roughly 24% of a sample with about 20,000 distinct CDR3 sequences, more than 6.5% of them seen once. Germline CDR1 is SGHRS and CDR2 is YFSETQ. This CDR3 contains 15 residues. V was trimmed by 1 base and J by 2 bases, leaving 7 bases between them. Overall study findings and caveats: It was found that expanded intratumoral alpha and beta TCR counts tracked tumor mutation counts.

This TCR was sampled from a male donor with early-stage non-small cell lung cancer. This rearrangement joins TRBV5-1 to TRBJ2-6; weak D call: TRBD1 (5 bases). Source: lung tumor tissue, taken at surgery. For the CDR3, the DNA is TGCGCCAGCAGCTTGCAGGGAACTGGGGCCAACGTCCTGACTTTC. Amino acid sequence: CASSLQGTGANVLTF.